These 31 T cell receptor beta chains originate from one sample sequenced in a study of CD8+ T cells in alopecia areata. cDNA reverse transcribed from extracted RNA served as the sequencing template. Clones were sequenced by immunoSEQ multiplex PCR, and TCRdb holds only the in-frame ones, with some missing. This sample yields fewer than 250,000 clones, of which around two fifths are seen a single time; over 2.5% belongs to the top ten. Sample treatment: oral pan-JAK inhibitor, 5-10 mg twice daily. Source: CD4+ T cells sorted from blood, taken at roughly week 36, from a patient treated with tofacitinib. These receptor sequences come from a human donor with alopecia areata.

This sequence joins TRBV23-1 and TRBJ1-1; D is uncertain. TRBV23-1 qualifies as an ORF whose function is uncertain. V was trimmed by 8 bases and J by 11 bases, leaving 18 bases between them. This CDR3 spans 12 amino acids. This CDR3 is CASDLVRAAAFF. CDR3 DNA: TGCGCCAGCGACCTAGTGCGGGCGGCGGCTTTCTTT.

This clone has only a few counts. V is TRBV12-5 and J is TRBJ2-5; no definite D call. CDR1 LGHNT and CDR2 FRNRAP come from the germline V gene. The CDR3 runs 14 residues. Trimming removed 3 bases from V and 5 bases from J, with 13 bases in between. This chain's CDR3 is CASGLGTDAETQYF. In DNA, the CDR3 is TGTGCTAGTGGTTTAGGCACTGACGCGGAGACCCAGTACTTC.

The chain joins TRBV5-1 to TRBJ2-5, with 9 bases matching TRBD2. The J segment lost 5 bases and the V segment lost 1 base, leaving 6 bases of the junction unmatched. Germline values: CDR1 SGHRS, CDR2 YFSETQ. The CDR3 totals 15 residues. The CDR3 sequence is CASSLQGLAWETQYF. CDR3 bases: TGCGCCAGCAGCTTGCAGGGACTAGCTTGGGAGACCCAGTACTTC.

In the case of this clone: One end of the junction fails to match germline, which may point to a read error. The CDR3 region is CASSPNQEAQYF. The CDR3, as DNA: TGCGCCAGCAGCCCAAATCAAGAGGCCCAGTACTTC. The chain has TRBV5-1 and TRBJ2-5; D gene unclear. Looked up from germline, CDR1 is SGHRS and CDR2 is YFSETQ. The CDR3 length is 12 residues.

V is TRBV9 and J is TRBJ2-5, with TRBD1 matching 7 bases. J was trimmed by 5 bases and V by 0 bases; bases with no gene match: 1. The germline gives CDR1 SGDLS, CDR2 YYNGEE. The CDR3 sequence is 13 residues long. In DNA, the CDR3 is TGTGCCAGCAGCGTAGGCAGGGGGGAGACCCAGTACTTC. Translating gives CASSVGRGETQYF.

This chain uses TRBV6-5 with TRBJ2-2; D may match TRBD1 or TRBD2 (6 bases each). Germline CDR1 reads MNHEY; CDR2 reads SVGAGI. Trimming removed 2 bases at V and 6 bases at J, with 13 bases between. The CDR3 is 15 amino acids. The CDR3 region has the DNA TGTGCCAGCAGTTACGGGGGGCGTCCCGCCGGGGAGCTGTTTTTT. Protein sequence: CASSYGGRPAGELFF.

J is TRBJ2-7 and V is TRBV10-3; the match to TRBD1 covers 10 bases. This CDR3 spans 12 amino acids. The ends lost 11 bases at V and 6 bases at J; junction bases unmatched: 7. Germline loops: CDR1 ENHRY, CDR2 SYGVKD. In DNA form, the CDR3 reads TGTGCCGCACGAGACAGGGGGCGCGAGCAGTACTTC. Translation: CAARDRGREQYF.

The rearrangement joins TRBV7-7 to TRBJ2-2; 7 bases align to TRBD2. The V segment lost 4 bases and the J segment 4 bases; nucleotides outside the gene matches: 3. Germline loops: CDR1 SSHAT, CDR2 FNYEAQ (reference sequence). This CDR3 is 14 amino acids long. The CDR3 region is CASSSRTSTGELFF. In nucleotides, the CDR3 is TGTGCCAGCAGCTCACGGACTAGCACCGGGGAGCTGTTTTTT.

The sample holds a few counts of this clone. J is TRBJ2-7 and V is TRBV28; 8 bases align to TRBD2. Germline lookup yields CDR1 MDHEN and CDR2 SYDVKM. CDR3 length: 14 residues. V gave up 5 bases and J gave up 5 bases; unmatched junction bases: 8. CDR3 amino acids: CASSVAGPKNEQYF. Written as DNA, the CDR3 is TGTGCCAGCAGTGTAGCGGGACCGAAGAACGAGCAGTACTTC.

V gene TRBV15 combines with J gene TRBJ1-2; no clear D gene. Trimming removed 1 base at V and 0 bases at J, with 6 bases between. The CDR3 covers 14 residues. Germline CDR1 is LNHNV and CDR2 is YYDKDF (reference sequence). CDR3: CATSRGRTNYGYTF. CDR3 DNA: TGTGCCACCAGCAGAGGCAGGACTAACTATGGCTACACCTTC.

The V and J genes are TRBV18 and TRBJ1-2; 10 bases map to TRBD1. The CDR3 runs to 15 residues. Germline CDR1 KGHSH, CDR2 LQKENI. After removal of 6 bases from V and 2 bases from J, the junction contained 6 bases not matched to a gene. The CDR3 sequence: CASSPGTGANYGYTF. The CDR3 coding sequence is TGTGCCAGCTCGCCGGGGACAGGGGCCAACTATGGCTACACCTTC. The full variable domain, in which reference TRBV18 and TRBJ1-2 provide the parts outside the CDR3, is NAGVMQNPRHLVRRRGQEARLRCSPMKGHSHVYWYRQLPEEGLKFMVYLQKENIIDESGMPKERFSAEFPKEGPSILRIQQVVRGDSAAYFCASSPGTGANYGYTFGSGTRLTVV.

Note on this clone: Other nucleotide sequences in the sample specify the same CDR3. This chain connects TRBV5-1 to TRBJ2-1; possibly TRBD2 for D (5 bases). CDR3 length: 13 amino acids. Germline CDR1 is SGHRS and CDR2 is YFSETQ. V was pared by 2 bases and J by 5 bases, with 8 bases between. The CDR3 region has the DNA TGCGCCAGCAGCTTCTCCGGGAACAATGAGCAGTTCTTC. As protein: CASSFSGNNEQFF.

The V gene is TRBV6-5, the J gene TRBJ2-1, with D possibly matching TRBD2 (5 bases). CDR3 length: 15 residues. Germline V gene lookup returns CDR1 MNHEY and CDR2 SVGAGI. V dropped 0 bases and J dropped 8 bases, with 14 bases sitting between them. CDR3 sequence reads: CASSYSRAPFDEQFF. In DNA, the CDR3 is TGTGCCAGCAGTTACTCGAGGGCACCCTTCGATGAGCAGTTCTTC.

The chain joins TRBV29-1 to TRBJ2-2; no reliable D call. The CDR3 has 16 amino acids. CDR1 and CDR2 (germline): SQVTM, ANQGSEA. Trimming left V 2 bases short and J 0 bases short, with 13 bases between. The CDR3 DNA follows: TGCAGCGTTGAAAAAACAGTGTCTGCGAACACCGGGGAGCTGTTTTTT. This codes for CSVEKTVSANTGELFF.

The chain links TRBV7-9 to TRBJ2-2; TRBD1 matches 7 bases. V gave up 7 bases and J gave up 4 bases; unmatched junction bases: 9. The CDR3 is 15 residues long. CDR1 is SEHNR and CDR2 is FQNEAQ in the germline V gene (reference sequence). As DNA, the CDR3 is TGTGCCAGCAACTTCCCGACAGGGTTCACCGGGGAGCTGTTTTTT. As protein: CASNFPTGFTGELFF.

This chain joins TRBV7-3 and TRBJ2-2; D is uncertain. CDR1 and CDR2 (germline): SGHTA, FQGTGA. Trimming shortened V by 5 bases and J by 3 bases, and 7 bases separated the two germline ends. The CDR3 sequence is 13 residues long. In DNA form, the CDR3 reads TGTGCCAGCAGCCAACAACACACCGGGGAGCTGTTTTTT. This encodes CASSQQHTGELFF.

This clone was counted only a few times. This CDR3 reads CSVLLGLAGPDSYNEQFF. CDR3 bases: TGCAGTGTTCTGTTGGGACTAGCGGGCCCAGACTCCTACAATGAGCAGTTCTTC. This rearrangement joins TRBV29-1 to TRBJ2-1; TRBD2 matches 12 bases. The CDR3 is 18 residues long. CDR1 SQVTM and CDR2 ANQGSEA come from the germline V gene.

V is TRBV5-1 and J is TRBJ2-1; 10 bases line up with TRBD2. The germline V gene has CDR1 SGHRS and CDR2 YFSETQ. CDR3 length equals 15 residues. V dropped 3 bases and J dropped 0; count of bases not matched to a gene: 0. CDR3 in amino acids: CASSSSGSSYNEQFF. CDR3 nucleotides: TGCGCCAGCAGCTCTAGCGGGAGCTCCTACAATGAGCAGTTCTTC.

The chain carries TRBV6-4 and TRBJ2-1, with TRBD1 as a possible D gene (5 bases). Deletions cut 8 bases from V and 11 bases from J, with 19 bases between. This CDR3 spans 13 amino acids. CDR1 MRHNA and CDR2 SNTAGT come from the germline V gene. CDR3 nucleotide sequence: TGTGCCAGCGGGATAAGGCCGCAGGGCCAGCAGTTCTTC. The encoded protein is CASGIRPQGQQFF.

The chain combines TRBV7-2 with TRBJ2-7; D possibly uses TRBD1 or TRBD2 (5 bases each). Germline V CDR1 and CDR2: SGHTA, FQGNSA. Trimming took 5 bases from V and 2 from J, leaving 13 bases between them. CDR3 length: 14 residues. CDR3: CASSVRDGTYEQYF. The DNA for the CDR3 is TGTGCCAGCAGCGTAAGGGACGGAACCTACGAGCAGTACTTC.

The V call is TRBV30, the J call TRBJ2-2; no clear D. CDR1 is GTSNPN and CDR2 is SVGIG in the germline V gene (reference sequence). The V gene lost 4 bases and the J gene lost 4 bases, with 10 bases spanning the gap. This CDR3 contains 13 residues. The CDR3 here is CAWTASSTGELFF. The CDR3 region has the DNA TGTGCCTGGACGGCCAGCTCCACCGGGGAGCTGTTTTTT.

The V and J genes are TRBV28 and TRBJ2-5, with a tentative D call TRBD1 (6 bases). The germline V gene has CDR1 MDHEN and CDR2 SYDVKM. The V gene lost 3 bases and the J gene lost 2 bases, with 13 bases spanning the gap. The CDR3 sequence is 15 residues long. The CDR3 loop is CASSFWQGPQETQYF. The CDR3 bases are TGTGCCAGCAGTTTTTGGCAGGGGCCACAAGAGACCCAGTACTTC.

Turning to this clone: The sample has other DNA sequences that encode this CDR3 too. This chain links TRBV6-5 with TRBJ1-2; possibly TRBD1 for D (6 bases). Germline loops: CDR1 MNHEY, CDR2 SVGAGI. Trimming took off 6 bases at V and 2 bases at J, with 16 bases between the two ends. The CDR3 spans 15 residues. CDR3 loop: CASSLSPRGNYGYTF. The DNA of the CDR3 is TGTGCCAGCAGCCTCTCCCCCAGGGGAAACTATGGCTACACCTTC.

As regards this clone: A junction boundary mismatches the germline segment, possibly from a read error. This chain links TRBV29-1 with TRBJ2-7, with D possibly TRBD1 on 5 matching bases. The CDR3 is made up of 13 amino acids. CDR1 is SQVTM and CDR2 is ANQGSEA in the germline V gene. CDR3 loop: CSVASSMDNERYF. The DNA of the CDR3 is TGCAGCGTTGCGTCTAGTATGGACAACGAGCGGTACTTC.

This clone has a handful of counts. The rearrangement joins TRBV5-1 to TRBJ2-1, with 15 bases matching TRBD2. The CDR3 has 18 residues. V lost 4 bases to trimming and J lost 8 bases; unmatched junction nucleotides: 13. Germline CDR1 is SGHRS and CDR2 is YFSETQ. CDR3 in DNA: TGCGCCAGCAGCCCCCCCGGGACTAGCGGGAGGCTGGTGCATGAGCAGTTCTTC. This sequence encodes CASSPPGTSGRLVHEQFF.

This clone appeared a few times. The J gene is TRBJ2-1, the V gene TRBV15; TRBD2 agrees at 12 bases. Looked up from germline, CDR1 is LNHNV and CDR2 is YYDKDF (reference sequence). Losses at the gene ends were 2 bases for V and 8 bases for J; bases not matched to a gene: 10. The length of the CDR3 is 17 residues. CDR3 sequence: CATSRRATSGSRYEQFF. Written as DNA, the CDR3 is TGTGCCACCAGCAGACGGGCGACTAGCGGGAGTAGATATGAGCAGTTCTTC.

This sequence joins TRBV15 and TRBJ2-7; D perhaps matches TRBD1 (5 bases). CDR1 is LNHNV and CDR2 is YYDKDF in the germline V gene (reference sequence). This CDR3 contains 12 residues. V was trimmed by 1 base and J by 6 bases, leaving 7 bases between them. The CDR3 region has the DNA TGTGCCACCAGCAGAGCCAGGGTCGAGCAGTACTTC. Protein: CATSRARVEQYF.

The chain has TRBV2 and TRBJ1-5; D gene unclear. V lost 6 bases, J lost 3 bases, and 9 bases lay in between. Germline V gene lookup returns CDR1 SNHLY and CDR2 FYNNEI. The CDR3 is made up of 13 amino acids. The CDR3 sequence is CASSPGFNQPQHF. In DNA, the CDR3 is TGTGCCAGCAGCCCGGGCTTCAATCAGCCCCAGCATTTT.

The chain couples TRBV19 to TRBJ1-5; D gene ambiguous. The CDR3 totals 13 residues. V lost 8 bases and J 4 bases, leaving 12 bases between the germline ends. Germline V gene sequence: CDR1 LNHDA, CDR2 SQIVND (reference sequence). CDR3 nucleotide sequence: TGTGCCAGTCGCGGAATCGGGAATCAGCCCCAGCATTTT. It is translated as CASRGIGNQPQHF.

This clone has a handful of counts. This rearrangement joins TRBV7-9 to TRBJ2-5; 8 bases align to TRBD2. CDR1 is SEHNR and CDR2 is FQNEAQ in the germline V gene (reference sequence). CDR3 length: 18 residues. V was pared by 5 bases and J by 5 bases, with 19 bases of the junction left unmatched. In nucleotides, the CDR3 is TGTGCCAGCAGCCCACGGAACGGAGGGGCGGGAGGACTCGAGACCCAGTACTTC. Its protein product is CASSPRNGGAGGLETQYF.

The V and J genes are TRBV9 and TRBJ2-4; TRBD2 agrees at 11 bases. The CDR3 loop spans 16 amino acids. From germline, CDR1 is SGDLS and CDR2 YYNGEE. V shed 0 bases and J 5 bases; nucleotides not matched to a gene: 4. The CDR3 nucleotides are TGTGCCAGCAGCGTAGGTCTAGCGGGAGGTCAAAACATTCAGTACTTC. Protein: CASSVGLAGGQNIQYF. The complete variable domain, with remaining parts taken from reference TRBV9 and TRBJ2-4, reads DSGVTQTPKHLITATGQRVTLRCSPRSGDLSVYWYQQSLDQGLQFLIQYYNGEERAKGNILERFSAQQFPDLHSELNLSSLELGDSALYFCASSVGLAGGQNIQYFGAGTRLSVL.